One sample yielded the 7 T cell receptor beta chains listed below, sequenced in a study of blood T cell repertoires in COVID-19. Generated by immunoSEQ multiplex PCR, the TCRdb table keeps only in-frame clones and is missing some. Counted here are 310,000 or so clones, approximately 90% occurring once; the ten biggest clones make up under 11%. Source material: PBMCs or T cells enriched from blood (not recorded which). The receptors were gathered from a woman aged 18-30 years who had recovered from COVID-19.

The chain joins TRBV2 to TRBJ1-1; D is uncertain. The V gene's germline CDR1 is SNHLY and CDR2 FYNNEI. This CDR3 comprises 12 residues. Trimming took off 1 base at V and 11 bases at J, with 11 bases between the two ends. The CDR3 coding sequence is TGTGCCAGCAGTGAAGAACCCAGGTTGGCTTTCTTT. The encoded protein is CASSEEPRLAFF.

The chain combines TRBV19 with TRBJ2-2, with 9 bases aligning to TRBD2. V was clipped by 8 bases and J by 1 base; unmatched bases: 5. The CDR3 is 15 amino acids. Germline V gene sequence: CDR1 LNHDA, CDR2 SQIVND (reference sequence). CDR3 nucleotide sequence: TGTGCCAGTGAATATAGCGGGGGGAACACCGGGGAGCTGTTTTTT. The encoded protein is CASEYSGGNTGELFF.

The chain couples TRBV27 to TRBJ2-1, with a possible D match to TRBD2 (6 bases). CDR1 MNHEY and CDR2 SMNVEV come from the germline V gene (reference sequence). The ends were cut back, 6 bases at V and 0 bases at J, with 9 bases in the middle. The CDR3 is 14 residues long. The CDR3 loop reads CASSGSYSYNEQFF. CDR3 DNA: TGTGCCAGCAGCGGGAGTTACTCCTACAATGAGCAGTTCTTC.

A word on this clone: This CDR3 is also generated by other DNA sequences in the sample. The chain joins TRBV5-1 to TRBJ1-6; D may be TRBD1 (6 bases). Per germline, CDR1 SGHRS and CDR2 YFSETQ. V was shortened by 2 bases and J by 0 bases, with 9 bases between the two germline ends. CDR3 length: 16 amino acids. In nucleotides, the CDR3 is TGCGCCAGCAGCTTTACAGGGAGCTCCTATAATTCACCCCTCCACTTT. Protein sequence: CASSFTGSSYNSPLHF.

CDR3 in amino acids: CASSPLPPLGSIIYEQYF. The DNA of the CDR3 is TGTGCCAGCTCACCACTACCACCCCTAGGTTCCATTATCTACGAGCAGTACTTC. V is TRBV18 and J is TRBJ2-7; D is undetermined. CDR3 length: 18 residues. The ends were cut back, 1 base at V and 3 bases at J, with 22 bases in the middle. The germline V gene has CDR1 KGHSH and CDR2 LQKENI.

The DNA of the CDR3 is TGTGCCTGGGGACAGGGTTCTGGATTGCATGGCTACACCTTC. It yields the protein CAWGQGSGLHGYTF. V is TRBV30 and J is TRBJ1-2; TRBD1 agrees at 8 bases. The germline V gene encodes CDR1 GTSNPN and CDR2 SVGIG (reference sequence). V lost 5 bases to trimming and J lost 6 bases; unmatched junction nucleotides: 11. CDR3 length: 14 residues.

This chain links TRBV18 with TRBJ1-1; D gene unclear. V gave up 6 bases and J gave up 0 bases, with 14 bases separating them. CDR1 KGHSH and CDR2 LQKENI come from the germline V gene. The CDR3 contains 15 residues. The CDR3 is CASSQQDFMNTEAFF. The CDR3 DNA is TGTGCCAGCTCCCAACAAGACTTCATGAACACTGAAGCTTTCTTT. The full variable domain, in which reference TRBV18 and TRBJ1-1 provide the parts outside the CDR3, is NAGVMQNPRHLVRRRGQEARLRCSPMKGHSHVYWYRQLPEEGLKFMVYLQKENIIDESGMPKERFSAEFPKEGPSILRIQQVVRGDSAAYFCASSQQDFMNTEAFFGQGTRLTVV.